This T cell receptor (beta chain) comes out of a study of OX40 agonist ivuxolimab in advanced cancers. Sequenced by immunoSEQ multiplex PCR; TCRdb stores in-frame clones only, minus some. The sample lists about 120,000 clones, roughly nine tenths occurring once. This clone was detected only a few times. The sequence was collected from an adult with an advanced solid tumor such as melanoma, head and neck, liver or kidney cancer. The material sequenced was CD4+ or CD8+ T cells sorted from blood, taken in a trial of the OX40 agonist ivuxolimab.

CDR3 amino acids: CAGGEGAPDTQYF. The CDR3 DNA is TGTGCTGGGGGCGAGGGGGCCCCAGATACGCAGTATTTT. The V call is TRBV12-5, the J call TRBJ2-3; 7 bases fit TRBD1. The CDR3 extends over 13 amino acids. V lost 11 bases, J lost 4 bases, and 9 bases stayed unmatched. The germline CDR1 and CDR2 sequences are LGHNT and FRNRAP.